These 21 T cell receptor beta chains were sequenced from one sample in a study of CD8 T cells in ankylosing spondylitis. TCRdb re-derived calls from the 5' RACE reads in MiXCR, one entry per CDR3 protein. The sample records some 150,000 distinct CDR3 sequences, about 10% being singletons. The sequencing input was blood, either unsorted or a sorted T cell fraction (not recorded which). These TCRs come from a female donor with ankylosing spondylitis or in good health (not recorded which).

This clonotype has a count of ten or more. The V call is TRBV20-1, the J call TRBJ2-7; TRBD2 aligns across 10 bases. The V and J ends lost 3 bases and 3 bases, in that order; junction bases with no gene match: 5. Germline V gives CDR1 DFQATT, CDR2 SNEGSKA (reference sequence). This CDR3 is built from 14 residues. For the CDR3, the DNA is TGCAGTGCTAGTGCACTAGCGGGGATCTACGAGCAGTACTTC. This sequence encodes CSASALAGIYEQYF.

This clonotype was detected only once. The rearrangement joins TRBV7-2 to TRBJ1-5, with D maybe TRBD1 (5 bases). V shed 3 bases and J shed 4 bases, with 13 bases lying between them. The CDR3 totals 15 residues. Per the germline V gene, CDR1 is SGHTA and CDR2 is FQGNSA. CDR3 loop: CASSFVGTANQPQHF. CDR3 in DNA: TGTGCCAGCAGCTTCGTTGGGACGGCAAATCAGCCCCAGCATTTT.

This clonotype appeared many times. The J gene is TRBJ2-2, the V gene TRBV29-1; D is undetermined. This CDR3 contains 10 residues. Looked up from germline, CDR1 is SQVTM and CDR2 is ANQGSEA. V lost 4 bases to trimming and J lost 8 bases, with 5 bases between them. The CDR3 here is CSVVAGELFF. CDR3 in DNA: TGCAGCGTTGTGGCTGGGGAGCTGTTTTTT.

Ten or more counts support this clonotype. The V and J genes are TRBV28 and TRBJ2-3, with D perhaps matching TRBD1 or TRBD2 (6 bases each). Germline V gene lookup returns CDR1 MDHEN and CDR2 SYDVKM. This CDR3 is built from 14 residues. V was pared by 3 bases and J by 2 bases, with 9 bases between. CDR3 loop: CASSFGGPTDTQYF. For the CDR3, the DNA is TGTGCCAGCAGTTTTGGGGGGCCCACAGATACGCAGTATTTT.

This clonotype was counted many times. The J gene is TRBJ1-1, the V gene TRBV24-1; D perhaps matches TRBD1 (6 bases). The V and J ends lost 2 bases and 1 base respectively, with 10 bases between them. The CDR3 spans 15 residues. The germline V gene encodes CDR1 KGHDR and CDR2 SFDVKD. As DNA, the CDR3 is TGTGCCACCAGTGATTACCCAGGGGAGAACACTGAAGCTTTCTTT. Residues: CATSDYPGENTEAFF.

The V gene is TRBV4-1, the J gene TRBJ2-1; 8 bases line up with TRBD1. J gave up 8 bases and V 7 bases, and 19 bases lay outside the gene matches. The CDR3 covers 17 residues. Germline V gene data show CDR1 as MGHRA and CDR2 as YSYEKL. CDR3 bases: TGCGCCAGCAAAGTTTCCCCTCGGGACAGGAAAGACGATGAGCAGTTCTTC. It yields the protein CASKVSPRDRKDDEQFF.

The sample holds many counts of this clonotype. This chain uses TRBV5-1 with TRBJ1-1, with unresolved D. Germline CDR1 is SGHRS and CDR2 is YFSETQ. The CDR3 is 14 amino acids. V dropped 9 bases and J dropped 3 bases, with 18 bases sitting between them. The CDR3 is CATHDGSVDTEAFF. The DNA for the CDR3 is TGCGCCACACACGATGGGTCCGTGGACACTGAAGCTTTCTTT.

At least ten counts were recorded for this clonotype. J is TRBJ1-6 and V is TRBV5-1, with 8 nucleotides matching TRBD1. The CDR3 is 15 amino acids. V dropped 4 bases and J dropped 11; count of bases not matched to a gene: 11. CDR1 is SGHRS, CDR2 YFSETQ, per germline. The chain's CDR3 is CASSPSGQGLAPLHF. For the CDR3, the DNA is TGCGCCAGCAGCCCCTCCGGACAGGGTTTGGCACCCCTCCACTTT.

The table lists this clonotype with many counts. The CDR3 here is CSARLAGVYEQYF. CDR3 bases: TGCAGTGCAAGACTAGCGGGAGTCTACGAGCAGTACTTC. V and J are TRBV20-1 and TRBJ2-7; 12 bases line up with TRBD2. J was trimmed by 3 bases and V by 6 bases; bases with no gene match: 3. This CDR3 region has 13 residues. The V gene's germline CDR1 is DFQATT and CDR2 SNEGSKA (reference sequence).

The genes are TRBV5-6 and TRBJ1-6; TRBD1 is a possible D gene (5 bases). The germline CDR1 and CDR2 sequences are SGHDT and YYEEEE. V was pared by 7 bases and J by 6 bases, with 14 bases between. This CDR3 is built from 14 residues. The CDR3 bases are TGTGCCAGCGCAAGGGACGGTATTAATTCACCCCTCCACTTT. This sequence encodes CASARDGINSPLHF. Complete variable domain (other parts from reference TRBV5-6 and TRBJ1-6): DAGVTQSPTHLIKTRGQQVTLRCSPKSGHDTVSWYQQALGQGPQFIFQYYEEEERQRGNFPDRFSGHQFPNYSSELNVNALLLGDSALYLCASARDGINSPLHFGNGTRLTVT.

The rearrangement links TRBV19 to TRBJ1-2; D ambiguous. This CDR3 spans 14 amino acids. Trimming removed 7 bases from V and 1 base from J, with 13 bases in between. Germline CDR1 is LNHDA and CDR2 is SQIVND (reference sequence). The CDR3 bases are TGTGCCAGTAATCGGTACGAAGGTAACTATGGCTACACCTTC. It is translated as CASNRYEGNYGYTF.

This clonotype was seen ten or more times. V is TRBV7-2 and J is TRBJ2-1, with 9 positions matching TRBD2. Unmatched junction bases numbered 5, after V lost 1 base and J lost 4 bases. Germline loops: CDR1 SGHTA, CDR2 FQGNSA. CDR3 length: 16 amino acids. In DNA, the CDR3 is TGTGCCAGCAGCTTAGAAGGGGCGGGGGGGTACAATGAGCAGTTCTTC. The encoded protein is CASSLEGAGGYNEQFF.

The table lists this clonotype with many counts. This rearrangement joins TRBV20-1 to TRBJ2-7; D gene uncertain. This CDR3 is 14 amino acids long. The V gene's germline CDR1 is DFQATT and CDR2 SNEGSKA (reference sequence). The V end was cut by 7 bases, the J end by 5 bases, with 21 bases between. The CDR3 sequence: CSVSRGGISDEQYF. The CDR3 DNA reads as TGCAGTGTCTCCCGAGGTGGAATAAGCGACGAGCAGTACTTC.

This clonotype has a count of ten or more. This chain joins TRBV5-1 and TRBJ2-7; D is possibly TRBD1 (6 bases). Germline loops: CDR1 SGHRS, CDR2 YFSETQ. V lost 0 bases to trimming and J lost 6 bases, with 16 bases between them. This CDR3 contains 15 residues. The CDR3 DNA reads TGCGCCAGCAGCTTGGCAGGGGAAAGGGTTCGCGAGCAGTACTTC. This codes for CASSLAGERVREQYF.

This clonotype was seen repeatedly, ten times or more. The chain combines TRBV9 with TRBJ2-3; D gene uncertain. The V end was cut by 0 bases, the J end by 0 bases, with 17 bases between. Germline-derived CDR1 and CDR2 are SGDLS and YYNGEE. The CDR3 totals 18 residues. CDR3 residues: CASSVERLSHASTDTQYF. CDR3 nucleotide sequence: TGTGCCAGCAGCGTAGAGAGATTGAGTCATGCTAGCACAGATACGCAGTATTTT. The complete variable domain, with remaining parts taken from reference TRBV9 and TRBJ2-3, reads DSGVTQTPKHLITATGQRVTLRCSPRSGDLSVYWYQQSLDQGLQFLIQYYNGEERAKGNILERFSAQQFPDLHSELNLSSLELGDSALYFCASSVERLSHASTDTQYFGPGTRLTVL.

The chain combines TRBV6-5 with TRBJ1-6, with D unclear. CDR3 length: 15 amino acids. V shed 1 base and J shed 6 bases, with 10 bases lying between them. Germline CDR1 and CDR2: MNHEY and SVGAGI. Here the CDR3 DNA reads TGTGCCAGCAGTTACTACGGCAGTTTTAATTCACCCCTCCACTTT. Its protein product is CASSYYGSFNSPLHF.

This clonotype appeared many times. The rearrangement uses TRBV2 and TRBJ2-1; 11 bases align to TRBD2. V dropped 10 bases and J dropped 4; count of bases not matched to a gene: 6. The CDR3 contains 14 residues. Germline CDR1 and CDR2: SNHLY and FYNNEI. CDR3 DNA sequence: TGTGCCAACCCGGGACTAGCGGAATACAATGAGCAGTTCTTC. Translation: CANPGLAEYNEQFF.

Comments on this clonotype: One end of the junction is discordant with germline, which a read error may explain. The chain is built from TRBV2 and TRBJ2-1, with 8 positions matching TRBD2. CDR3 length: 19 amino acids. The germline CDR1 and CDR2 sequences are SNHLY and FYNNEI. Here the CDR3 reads CAISLPWVAGPPSYNEQFF. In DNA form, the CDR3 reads TGTGCCATCAGTCTCCCGTGGGTAGCGGGACCCCCCTCCTACAATGAGCAGTTCTTC.

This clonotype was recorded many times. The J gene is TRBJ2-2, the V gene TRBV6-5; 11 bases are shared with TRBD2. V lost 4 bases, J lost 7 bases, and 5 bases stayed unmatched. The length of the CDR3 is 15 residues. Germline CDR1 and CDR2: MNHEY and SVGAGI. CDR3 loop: CASSSSGRKGGELFF. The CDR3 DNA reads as TGTGCCAGCAGTTCTAGCGGGAGGAAAGGCGGGGAGCTGTTTTTT.

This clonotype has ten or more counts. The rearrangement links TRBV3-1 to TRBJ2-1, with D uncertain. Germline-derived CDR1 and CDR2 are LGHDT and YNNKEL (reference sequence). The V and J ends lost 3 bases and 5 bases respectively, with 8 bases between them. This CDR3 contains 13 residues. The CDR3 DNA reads TGTGCCAGCAGCCAGCTTGGGGACAATGAGCAGTTCTTC. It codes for CASSQLGDNEQFF.

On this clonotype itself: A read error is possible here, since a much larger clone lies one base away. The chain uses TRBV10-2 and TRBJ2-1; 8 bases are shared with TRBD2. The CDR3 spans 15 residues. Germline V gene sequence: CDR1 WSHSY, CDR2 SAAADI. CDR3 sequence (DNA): TGCGCCAGCAGTGAACGACGGGGGGGCTACAATGAGCGGTTCTTC. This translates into CASSERRGGYNERFF.